The 27 T cell receptor beta chains given below trace back to one sample, sequenced in a study of post-analysis software for immune sequencing data. General study findings and limits: Among four to six TRBV segments more frequent in patients than controls were TRBV5-6, TRBV5-1 and TRBV20-1.

These TCRs' antigens remain unknown. Incorporated into the TCR beta cDNA libraries were unique molecular identifiers, which served to reduce PCR and sequencing biases. TCRdb passed the PCR reads through MiXCR, listing each CDR3 protein once. Of over 700,000 distinct CDR3 sequences listed, 30% were seen once; the top ten hold approximately 0.55%. Sequencing was done on a sample of blood. The origin of the receptors is a girl under 18 with multiple sclerosis.

Only a few counts were recorded for this clonotype. V usage is TRBV7-2 and J usage is TRBJ2-1, with D maybe TRBD2 (6 bases). CDR3 length: 15 amino acids. Germline CDR1 reads SGHTA; CDR2 reads FQGNSA. With 4 bases removed from V and 9 bases from J, the gap between germline ends came to 19 bases. The CDR3 DNA follows: TGTGCCAGCAGCTGGAGTAGCGGACTGGCGGGTGAGCAGTTCTTC. It translates to CASSWSSGLAGEQFF.

The sample holds many counts of this clonotype. The chain links TRBV3-1 to TRBJ2-7; 10 nucleotides align to TRBD1. Trimming cost V 3 bases and J 5 bases; bases outside gene matches: 7. The CDR3 length is 15 residues. Germline V gene sequence: CDR1 LGHDT, CDR2 YNNKEL (reference sequence). This chain's CDR3 is CASSQRDRGHDEQYF. Written as DNA, the CDR3 is TGTGCCAGCAGCCAGCGGGACAGGGGTCACGACGAGCAGTACTTC.

This clonotype was observed a few times. The chain couples TRBV5-4 to TRBJ2-1; D unresolved. The germline CDR1 and CDR2 sequences are SGHNT and YYREEE (reference sequence). The V gene lost 4 bases and the J gene lost 6 bases, with 11 bases spanning the gap. The CDR3 loop spans 13 amino acids. The CDR3 DNA follows: TGTGCCAGCAGCGCATCGTACCTCAATGAGCAGTTCTTC. Protein product: CASSASYLNEQFF.

This clonotype was detected only a few times. The chain employs TRBV4-2 and TRBJ1-5; D is perhaps TRBD1 (5 bases). CDR1 and CDR2 from the germline V gene are LGHNA and YNFKEQ. The ends were cut back, 0 bases at V and 6 bases at J, with 15 bases in the middle. This CDR3 has 16 residues. The CDR3 nucleotides are TGTGCCAGCAGCCAAGATAATTGGGGGTCTCCTCAGCCCCAGCATTTT. As protein: CASSQDNWGSPQPQHF.

This clonotype has just a few counts. The rearrangement links TRBV20-1 to TRBJ2-1; the match to TRBD2 covers 7 bases. The germline V gene encodes CDR1 DFQATT and CDR2 SNEGSKA (reference sequence). The CDR3 is 16 residues long. With V trimmed by 0 bases and J by 4 bases, 9 bases remained unmatched. CDR3 nucleotides: TGCAGTGCTAGAGATAAGTTGCGGGGGTCATACAATGAGCAGTTCTTC. Its protein is CSARDKLRGSYNEQFF.

The chain links TRBV20-1 to TRBJ2-7; perhaps TRBD1 as D (6 bases). This CDR3 has 13 amino acids. In germline, CDR1 is DFQATT, CDR2 SNEGSKA (reference sequence). V shed 1 base and J shed 2 bases, with 9 bases lying between them. The CDR3 sequence is CSARGPGAYEQYF. The CDR3 coding sequence is TGCAGTGCTAGAGGCCCAGGGGCCTACGAGCAGTACTTC.

This chain links TRBV9 with TRBJ2-1; possibly TRBD2 for D (6 bases). The V and J ends lost 0 bases and 4 bases respectively, with 11 bases between them. The CDR3 runs to 15 residues. Germline CDR1 SGDLS, CDR2 YYNGEE. The DNA for the CDR3 is TGTGCCAGCAGCGTAGGGGTAGCGGCTTACAATGAGCAGTTCTTC. Its protein product is CASSVGVAAYNEQFF.

The genes are TRBV3-1 and TRBJ1-5; D remains unclear. Germline V gene lookup returns CDR1 LGHDT and CDR2 YNNKEL (reference sequence). V gave up 4 bases and J gave up 7 bases, with 11 bases separating them. CDR3 length: 13 residues. The CDR3 sequence is CASSPQSRQPQHF. In nucleotides, the CDR3 is TGTGCCAGCAGCCCACAGTCTAGGCAGCCCCAGCATTTT.

This clonotype showed up many times. V gene TRBV6-5 combines with J gene TRBJ2-5; a possible D gene is TRBD2 (7 bases). Germline CDR1 is MNHEY and CDR2 is SVGAGI. The CDR3 loop spans 15 amino acids. V was trimmed by 6 bases and J by 7 bases, leaving 21 bases between them. CDR3 region: CASRNGGPQEGTQYF. In DNA form, the CDR3 reads TGTGCCAGCAGAAACGGGGGGCCACAAGAAGGGACCCAGTACTTC.

The CDR3 sequence: CASSFPASGGPSTDTQYF. CDR3 sequence (DNA): TGTGCCAGCAGCTTTCCCGCTAGCGGGGGGCCAAGCACAGATACGCAGTATTTT. The V gene is TRBV7-2, the J gene TRBJ2-3, with 11 bases matching TRBD2. Trimming took 3 bases from V and 0 from J; bases not matched to a gene: 8. This CDR3 has 18 residues. Germline-derived CDR1 and CDR2 are SGHTA and FQGNSA.

As to this clonotype: A junction end diverges from the germline sequence, so it may reflect a read error. The chain uses TRBV28 and TRBJ2-7, with TRBD1 matching 10 bases. The germline gives CDR1 MDHEN, CDR2 SYDVKM. The CDR3 is 17 amino acids. CDR3 in amino acids: CASGLWRDRGLSYEQYF. In nucleotides, the CDR3 is TGTGCCAGCGGTTTATGGAGGGACAGGGGACTCTCCTACGAGCAGTACTTC.

The J gene is TRBJ2-7, the V gene TRBV29-1, with 7 bases that match TRBD2. CDR1 SQVTM and CDR2 ANQGSEA come from the germline V gene. The trim removed 7 bases at V and 7 bases at J, leaving 7 bases unmatched. There are 11 residues in the CDR3. CDR3 DNA: TGCAGCGGGTCTTTCGGGGGGGAGCAGTACTTC. Translation gives CSGSFGGEQYF.

The chain couples TRBV1 to TRBJ1-5; TRBD1 was called by the table and not checked on the DNA. TRBV1 is a pseudogene segment. The CDR3 length is 16 residues. CDR3 in amino acids: CTSSQALTDFNQPQHF. CDR3 nucleotides: TGCACCAGCAGCCAAGCTTTGACAGATTTCAATCAGCCCCAGCATTTT.

This clonotype came up a few times. V and J are TRBV10-3 and TRBJ2-7, with D unclear. Germline CDR1 and CDR2: ENHRY and SYGVKD. Trimming removed 5 bases at V and 4 bases at J, with 18 bases between. The CDR3 consists of 15 residues. The CDR3 bases are TGTGCCATCAGTTTCCGTCCGTTCCTAGAATACGAGCAGTACTTC. Residues: CAISFRPFLEYEQYF.

This sequence joins TRBV29-1 and TRBJ2-3, with no clear D. This CDR3 is built from 10 residues. Germline values: CDR1 SQVTM, CDR2 ANQGSEA. Trimming pared 7 bases from V and 2 bases from J, leaving 4 bases between. This CDR3 reads CSGHTDTQYF. The CDR3 DNA reads TGCAGCGGCCACACAGATACGCAGTATTTT.

V gene TRBV6-1 combines with J gene TRBJ2-4, with D tentatively TRBD2 (5 bases). Germline CDR1 MNHNS, CDR2 SASEGT. This CDR3 has 13 amino acids. V lost 3 bases and J lost 10, with 13 bases in between. The CDR3 DNA is TGTGCCAGCAGTGACGGGGTCATTGGGATTCAGTACTTC. It codes for CASSDGVIGIQYF.

The genes are TRBV7-2 and TRBJ2-5, with 11 bases lining up with TRBD2. Trimming took 1 base from V and 11 from J; bases not matched to a gene: 12. The CDR3 contains 16 residues. Germline assignment: CDR1 SGHTA and CDR2 FQGNSA. CDR3 region: CASSLVPSGRFYEQYF. The DNA for the CDR3 is TGTGCCAGCAGCTTAGTGCCTAGCGGGAGGTTCTATGAGCAGTACTTC.

The V gene is TRBV2, the J gene TRBJ2-5; D is possibly TRBD2 (7 bases). CDR1 and CDR2 from the germline V gene are SNHLY and FYNNEI. V gave up 6 bases and J gave up 0 bases, with 14 bases separating them. The CDR3 consists of 15 residues. The CDR3 nucleotides read TGTGCCAGCAGCCACCGAGGGGGGGACCAAGAGACCCAGTACTTC. Residues: CASSHRGGDQETQYF.

The gene calls are TRBV2 and TRBJ2-1; the D gene could be TRBD1 or TRBD2 (5 bases each). The V end was cut by 6 bases, the J end by 6 bases, with 12 bases between. Germline CDR1 is SNHLY and CDR2 is FYNNEI. This CDR3 contains 13 residues. The CDR3 loop reads CASRGPGPNEQFF. The CDR3 DNA reads as TGTGCCAGCAGAGGGCCGGGGCCCAATGAGCAGTTCTTC.

This chain links TRBV28 with TRBJ2-7; D gene unclear. Germline V gene lookup returns CDR1 MDHEN and CDR2 SYDVKM. This CDR3 has 13 residues. The V gene lost 3 bases and the J gene lost 2 bases, with 8 bases spanning the gap. CDR3 amino acids: CASSFYKAYEQYF. CDR3 sequence (DNA): TGTGCCAGCAGTTTTTACAAGGCCTACGAGCAGTACTTC.

V gene TRBV29-1 combines with J gene TRBJ1-1; 10 nucleotides line up with TRBD1. Germline CDR1 and CDR2: SQVTM and ANQGSEA. V trimming: 7 bases; J trimming: 11 bases; junction bases outside the gene matches: 10. The CDR3 contains 12 residues. The CDR3 sequence is CSGGRDRGDAFF. The DNA for the CDR3 is TGCAGCGGGGGGAGGGACAGGGGTGATGCTTTCTTT.

This clonotype was observed a handful of times. V is TRBV7-9 and J is TRBJ2-7; D perhaps matches TRBD2 (6 bases). The ends were cut back, 3 bases at V and 3 bases at J, with 15 bases in the middle. Germline-derived CDR1 and CDR2 are SEHNR and FQNEAQ (reference sequence). The CDR3 is 15 amino acids. In DNA, the CDR3 is TGTGCCAGCAGCTTTCCCGGGGGAGGAAGCTACGAGCAGTACTTC. Protein product: CASSFPGGGSYEQYF.

J is TRBJ2-3 and V is TRBV28, with D perhaps matching TRBD2 (6 bases). V lost 5 bases, J lost 5 bases, and 23 bases lay in between. The germline gives CDR1 MDHEN, CDR2 SYDVKM. The CDR3 length is 17 residues. The CDR3 protein is CASSPNRGSGSGDTQYF. CDR3 nucleotides: TGTGCCAGCAGTCCTAACCGGGGGAGCGGTTCCGGAGATACGCAGTATTTT.

V and J are TRBV2 and TRBJ2-7, with 13 bases matching TRBD2. Germline V gene sequence: CDR1 SNHLY, CDR2 FYNNEI. The CDR3 sequence is 17 residues long. V dropped 5 bases and J dropped 7; count of bases not matched to a gene: 14. This CDR3 is CASSFKNGTSGKWEQYF. CDR3 bases: TGTGCCAGCAGTTTTAAAAACGGGACTAGCGGGAAATGGGAGCAGTACTTC.

CDR3 bases: TGTGCCAGCACCCCCATCGGACAGGGCGCCCTCTCTGGGGCCAACGTCCTGACTTTC. Amino acids: CASTPIGQGALSGANVLTF. The V call is TRBV12-3 or TRBV12-4, the J call TRBJ2-6, with 8 bases identical to TRBD1. J gave up 0 bases and V 7 bases, and 14 bases lay outside the gene matches. The CDR3 has 19 amino acids.

This clonotype came up a few times. The CDR3 DNA reads TGCGCCAGCAGCCACGGCAGGGGAAAGAACATTCAGTACTTC. It specifies CASSHGRGKNIQYF. The chain has TRBV4-3 and TRBJ2-4; D possibly corresponds to TRBD1 (6 bases). The V and J ends lost 3 bases and 7 bases respectively, with 13 bases between them. The germline V gene encodes CDR1 LGHNA and CDR2 YSLEER. The CDR3 runs 14 residues.

This chain joins TRBV4-1 and TRBJ1-1; D not certain. Trimming pared 4 bases from V and 4 bases from J, leaving 16 bases between. Germline CDR1 reads MGHRA; CDR2 reads YSYEKL. The CDR3 runs 15 residues. The CDR3 DNA reads as TGCGCCAGCAGCCGCTTACTCGACGTCATCACTGAAGCTTTCTTT. Residues: CASSRLLDVITEAFF.